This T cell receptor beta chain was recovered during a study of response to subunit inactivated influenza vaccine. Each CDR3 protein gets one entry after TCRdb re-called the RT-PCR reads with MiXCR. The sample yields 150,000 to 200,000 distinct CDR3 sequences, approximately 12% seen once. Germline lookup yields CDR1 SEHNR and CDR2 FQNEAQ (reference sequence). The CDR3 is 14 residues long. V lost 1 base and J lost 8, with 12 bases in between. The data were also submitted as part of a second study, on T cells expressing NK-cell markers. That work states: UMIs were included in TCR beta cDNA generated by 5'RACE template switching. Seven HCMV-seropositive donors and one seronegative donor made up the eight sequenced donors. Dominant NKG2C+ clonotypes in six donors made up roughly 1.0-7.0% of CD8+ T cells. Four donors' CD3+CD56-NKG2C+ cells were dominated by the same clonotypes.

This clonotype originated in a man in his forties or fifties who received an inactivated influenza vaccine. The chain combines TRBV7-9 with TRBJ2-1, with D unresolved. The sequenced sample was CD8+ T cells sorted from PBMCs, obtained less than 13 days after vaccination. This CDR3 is CASSLVPLGDEQFF. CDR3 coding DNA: TGTGCCAGCAGCTTAGTACCCCTAGGCGATGAGCAGTTCTTC.